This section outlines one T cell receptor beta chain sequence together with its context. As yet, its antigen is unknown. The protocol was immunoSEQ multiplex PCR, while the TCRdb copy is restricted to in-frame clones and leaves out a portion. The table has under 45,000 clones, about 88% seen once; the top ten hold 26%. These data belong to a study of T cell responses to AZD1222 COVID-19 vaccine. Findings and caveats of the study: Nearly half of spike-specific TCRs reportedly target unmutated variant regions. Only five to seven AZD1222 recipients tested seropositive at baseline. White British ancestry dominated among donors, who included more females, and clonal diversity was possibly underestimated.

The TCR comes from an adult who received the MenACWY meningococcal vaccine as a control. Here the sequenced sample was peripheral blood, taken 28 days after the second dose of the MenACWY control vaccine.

For the CDR3, the DNA is TGCAGTGCTAAGGCGGATACGCAGTATTTT. Translated, it gives CSAKADTQYF. The genes are TRBV20-1 and TRBJ2-3; D not certain. CDR1 and CDR2 from the germline V gene are DFQATT and SNEGSKA (reference sequence). Trimming removed 4 bases at V and 6 bases at J, with 5 bases between. This CDR3 has 10 amino acids.